This T cell receptor (beta chain) was observed in a study of blood T cell repertoires in COVID-19. Study background: COVID-19 samples from acute and convalescent phases originated in the United States, Italy and Spain. From T cells, B-cell-depleted T cells, or PBMCs came the material, which was cDNA or gDNA.

Per the study methods: How many nucleated cells were present was estimated from reference gene primer amplification. Here immunoSEQ multiplex PCR was the method, and the copy in TCRdb shows in-frame clones only, minus some. The D gene and trimming were derived from the DNA, and the V and J assignments and clone size from that table. The table shows roughly 76,000 clones, with 75% to 95% occurring only once. CDR3 size: 14 residues. Germline V gene sequence: CDR1 SGHNT, CDR2 YYREEE (reference sequence). Trimming cost V 0 bases and J 1 base, with 6 bases left between them. The sequencing sample was made of peripheral blood. This chain joins TRBV5-4 and TRBJ2-3; possible D gene TRBD2, 5 bases. This TCR was sampled from a woman aged 55 to 70 with active COVID-19. The CDR3: CASSLGGRTDTQYF. The CDR3 DNA reads TGTGCCAGCAGCTTGGGAGGGCGCACAGATACGCAGTATTTT. Based on the CDR3 plus reference TRBV5-4 and TRBJ2-3, the full variable domain is ETGVTQSPTHLIKTRGQQVTLRCSSQSGHNTVSWYQQALGQGPQFIFQYYREEENGRGNFPPRFSGLQFPNYSSELNVNALELDDSALYLCASSLGGRTDTQYFGPGTRLTVL.